Listed here are 15 T cell receptor beta chains from one sample, sequenced in a study of T cell responses to AZD1222 COVID-19 vaccine. Clones were read by immunoSEQ multiplex PCR, and TCRdb kept only the in-frame ones, dropping some. The sample includes over 110,000 clones, about 90% of them seen just once. The specimen comprised peripheral blood, sampled 28 days after the second AZD1222 dose. Receptors were obtained from an adult who received the AZD1222 COVID-19 vaccine.

The chain links TRBV20-1 to TRBJ1-2; no reliable D call. The CDR3 sequence is 11 residues long. Germline V gene sequence: CDR1 DFQATT, CDR2 SNEGSKA (reference sequence). Trimming pared 5 bases from V and 6 bases from J, leaving 10 bases between. CDR3 in DNA: TGCAGTGCTCCCCTTCAGGATGGCTACACCTTC. Its translation: CSAPLQDGYTF.

V and J are TRBV5-1 and TRBJ1-1; D is unresolved. The CDR3 consists of 11 residues. V was cut by 4 bases and J by 3 bases, with 4 bases left in between. Germline-derived CDR1 and CDR2 are SGHRS and YFSETQ. The CDR3 coding sequence is TGCGCCAGCAGCCAGGACACTGAAGCTTTCTTT. Protein sequence: CASSQDTEAFF. The full variable domain, its missing parts supplied by reference TRBV5-1 and TRBJ1-1, is KAGVTQTPRYLIKTRGQQVTLSCSPISGHRSVSWYQQTPGQGLQFLFEYFSETQRNKGNFPGRFSGRQFSNSRSEMNVSTLELGDSALYLCASSQDTEAFFGQGTRLTVV.

The chain has TRBV9 and TRBJ1-2; 10 nucleotides line up with TRBD1. After removal of 3 bases from V and 4 bases from J, the junction contained 9 bases not matched to a gene. This CDR3 comprises 16 residues. The germline V gene encodes CDR1 SGDLS and CDR2 YYNGEE. CDR3 sequence reads: CASSEVTGGPGYGYTF. DNA for the CDR3: TGTGCCAGCAGCGAAGTGACAGGGGGCCCTGGCTATGGCTACACCTTC. The full variable domain, in which reference TRBV9 and TRBJ1-2 provide the parts outside the CDR3, is DSGVTQTPKHLITATGQRVTLRCSPRSGDLSVYWYQQSLDQGLQFLIQYYNGEERAKGNILERFSAQQFPDLHSELNLSSLELGDSALYFCASSEVTGGPGYGYTFGSGTRLTVV.

This clone was seen a handful of times. This chain links TRBV4-2 with TRBJ2-4; D gene ambiguous. Germline loops: CDR1 LGHNA, CDR2 YNFKEQ. This CDR3 contains 13 residues. The V gene lost 1 base and the J gene lost 8 bases, with 9 bases spanning the gap. In DNA form, the CDR3 reads TGTGCCAGCAGCCAAGGAGGAGAGGACATTCAGTACTTC. Translation: CASSQGGEDIQYF.

This clone appeared many times. The chain combines TRBV29-1 with TRBJ1-1; D is ambiguous. CDR1 is SQVTM and CDR2 is ANQGSEA in the germline V gene. The CDR3 is 13 residues long. Trimming removed 3 bases from V and 4 bases from J, with 12 bases in between. This CDR3 is CSVDKPEATEAFF. Here the CDR3 DNA reads TGCAGCGTTGATAAGCCCGAAGCCACTGAAGCTTTCTTT.

This chain uses TRBV2 with TRBJ1-5, with D perhaps matching TRBD1 (6 bases). The length of the CDR3 is 16 residues. CDR1 is SNHLY, CDR2 FYNNEI, per germline. V lost 4 bases, J lost 7 bases, and 20 bases lay in between. The CDR3 is CASSAWEGGVGQPQHF. The DNA for the CDR3 is TGTGCCAGCAGTGCGTGGGAGGGGGGCGTAGGACAGCCCCAGCATTTT.

This chain joins TRBV10-3 and TRBJ1-2; 8 bases fit TRBD1. The V gene end was trimmed by 7 bases and the J gene end by 7 bases; junction bases not matched to a gene: 14. Per germline, CDR1 ENHRY and CDR2 SYGVKD. The CDR3 length is 15 residues. The CDR3 nucleotides are TGTGCCATCACCCGATCCCCGGACAGGGTAACTGGCTACACCTTC. Its protein product is CAITRSPDRVTGYTF.

The chain recombines TRBV6-5 with TRBJ1-1, with 7 bases lining up with TRBD1. Germline CDR1 MNHEY, CDR2 SVGAGI. There are 15 residues in the CDR3. Germline trimming cut 4 bases from V and 5 bases from J; bases unmatched to any gene: 10. CDR3 in DNA: TGTGCCAGCAGTTCTAAGGGGGCTCTGCGTACTGAAGCTTTCTTT. Amino acids: CASSSKGALRTEAFF.

This sequence joins TRBV13 and TRBJ1-1; TRBD1 aligns across 9 bases. This CDR3 has 15 amino acids. The ends lost 5 bases at V and 4 bases at J; junction bases unmatched: 8. The V gene's germline CDR1 is PRHDT and CDR2 FYEKMQ (reference sequence). CDR3 amino acids: CASSGWGQGGTEAFF. Here the CDR3 DNA reads TGTGCCAGCAGCGGATGGGGACAGGGCGGCACTGAAGCTTTCTTT.

The chain is built from TRBV27 and TRBJ1-1; D is perhaps TRBD1 (5 bases). With 6 bases removed from V and 4 bases from J, the gap between germline ends came to 18 bases. CDR1 is MNHEY and CDR2 is SMNVEV in the germline V gene (reference sequence). This CDR3 comprises 15 residues. Written as DNA, the CDR3 is TGTGCCAGCAGGGCGGGACCTTATAAGAGCACTGAAGCTTTCTTT. This translates into CASRAGPYKSTEAFF.

The V and J genes are TRBV28 and TRBJ1-5; no firm D call. CDR1 and CDR2 from the germline V gene are MDHEN and SYDVKM. The CDR3 has 16 amino acids. V was clipped by 5 bases and J by 2 bases, with 16 bases between them. In DNA form, the CDR3 reads TGTGCCAGCAGTCCACCTCTCCGGGGTCGCAATCAGCCCCAGCATTTT. This codes for CASSPPLRGRNQPQHF.

The chain employs TRBV18 and TRBJ2-5; TRBD2 agrees at 15 bases. Germline trimming cut 3 bases from V and 5 bases from J; bases unmatched to any gene: 1. The CDR3 runs to 15 residues. CDR1 and CDR2 from the germline V gene are KGHSH and LQKENI. The CDR3 region is CASSPGLAGGETQYF. In DNA form, the CDR3 reads TGTGCCAGCTCACCTGGACTAGCGGGAGGGGAGACCCAGTACTTC.

This clone was seen only once. The chain has TRBV2 and TRBJ1-2; TRBD1 is a possible D gene (6 bases). Per the germline V gene, CDR1 is SNHLY and CDR2 is FYNNEI. Trimming cost V 7 bases and J 8 bases, with 23 bases left between them. The CDR3 loop spans 15 amino acids. The CDR3 loop is CASTLPATGRNGYTF. In DNA form, the CDR3 reads TGTGCCAGCACCCTACCAGCGACAGGTCGAAACGGCTACACCTTC.

This chain connects TRBV18 to TRBJ1-4, with TRBD1 as a possible D gene (6 bases). Trimming took off 3 bases at V and 7 bases at J, with 15 bases between the two ends. From germline, CDR1 is KGHSH and CDR2 LQKENI. The CDR3 is 15 residues long. The CDR3 region is CASSPGGARLEKLFF. In nucleotides, the CDR3 is TGTGCCAGCTCACCGGGGGGGGCGCGACTTGAAAAACTGTTTTTT.

V and J are TRBV6-6 and TRBJ2-3; 8 bases agree with TRBD2. V trimming: 4 bases; J trimming: 1 base; junction bases outside the gene matches: 7. The CDR3 spans 16 residues. Germline V gene sequence: CDR1 MNHNY, CDR2 SVGAGI (reference sequence). CDR3 DNA: TGTGCCAGCAGTTCCGCCGGGGGGGCCCGCACAGATACGCAGTATTTT. It yields the protein CASSSAGGARTDTQYF.